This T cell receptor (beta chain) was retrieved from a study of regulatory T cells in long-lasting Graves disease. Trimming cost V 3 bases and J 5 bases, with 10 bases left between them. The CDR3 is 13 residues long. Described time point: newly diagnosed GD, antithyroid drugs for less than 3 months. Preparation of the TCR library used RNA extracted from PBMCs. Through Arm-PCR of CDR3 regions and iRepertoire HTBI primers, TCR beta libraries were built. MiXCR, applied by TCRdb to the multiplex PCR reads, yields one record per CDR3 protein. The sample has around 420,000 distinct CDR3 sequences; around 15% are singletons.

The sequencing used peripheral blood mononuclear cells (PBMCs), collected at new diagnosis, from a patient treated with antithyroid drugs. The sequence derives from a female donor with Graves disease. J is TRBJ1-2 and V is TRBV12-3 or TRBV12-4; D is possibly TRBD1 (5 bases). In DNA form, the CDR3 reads TGTGCCAGCAGTTTTCAGGGCCTATATGGCTACACCTTC. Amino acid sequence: CASSFQGLYGYTF.